The 19 T cell receptor beta chains reported below all come from one sample, sequenced in a study of blood T cell repertoires in COVID-19. Profiled with immunoSEQ multiplex PCR; TCRdb holds only in-frame clones, not every one. This sample has tens of thousands of clones, with about 86% found just once. Specimen: peripheral blood. Receptor source: a woman of 80 years or more in a cohort sampled during active or convalescent COVID-19.

The chain couples TRBV28 to TRBJ2-5; 14 bases fit TRBD2. J was trimmed by 2 bases and V by 5 bases; bases with no gene match: 1. CDR1 MDHEN and CDR2 SYDVKM come from the germline V gene. The CDR3 is 15 residues long. CDR3 region: CASSRTSGRQETQYF. The CDR3 DNA reads TGTGCCAGCAGTCGGACTAGCGGGAGGCAAGAGACCCAGTACTTC.

The V call is TRBV27, the J call TRBJ2-5; 9 bases line up with TRBD1. The CDR3 extends over 14 amino acids. J was trimmed by 7 bases and V by 8 bases; bases with no gene match: 11. CDR1 MNHEY and CDR2 SMNVEV come from the germline V gene (reference sequence). The CDR3 reads CASRLQGASGTQYF. In DNA, the CDR3 is TGTGCCAGCCGACTACAGGGGGCGAGCGGGACCCAGTACTTC.

The genes are TRBV7-9 and TRBJ1-4; TRBD1 might be the D (6 bases). The CDR3 totals 14 residues. V was trimmed by 5 bases and J by 7 bases, leaving 14 bases between them. Germline values: CDR1 SEHNR, CDR2 FQNEAQ (reference sequence). CDR3 loop: CASSARTESEKLFF. The DNA for the CDR3 is TGTGCCAGCAGCGCAAGGACAGAATCTGAAAAACTGTTTTTT.

This chain links TRBV27 with TRBJ2-7; TRBD1 agrees at 11 bases. The CDR3 is 15 amino acids. Germline V gives CDR1 MNHEY, CDR2 SMNVEV (reference sequence). The V and J ends lost 1 base and 6 bases, in that order; junction bases with no gene match: 5. CDR3 sequence: CASSLLGQGAGEQYF. DNA of the CDR3: TGTGCCAGCAGTTTATTAGGACAGGGGGCTGGCGAGCAGTACTTC.

This chain uses TRBV6-1 with TRBJ1-4; the D gene is possibly TRBD1 (5 bases). Germline values: CDR1 MNHNS, CDR2 SASEGT. Trimming cost V 0 bases and J 6 bases, with 11 bases left between them. This CDR3 is built from 15 residues. The CDR3 DNA follows: TGTGCCAGCAGTGAAGCTACAGCCAGGGATGAAAAACTGTTTTTT. Residues: CASSEATARDEKLFF.

CDR3 nucleotides: TGTGCCAGCAGCTTGACAGGGTTTGTGGCTCAGCCCCAGCATTTT. The encoded protein is CASSLTGFVAQPQHF. The rearrangement uses TRBV7-2 and TRBJ1-5, with TRBD1 matching over 7 bases. Germline V CDR1 and CDR2: SGHTA, FQGNSA. Trimming removed 3 bases from V and 6 bases from J; junction bases left unmatched: 8. This CDR3 spans 15 amino acids.

This chain uses TRBV29-1 with TRBJ2-1; 8 bases agree with TRBD2. The trim removed 7 bases at V and 1 base at J, leaving 9 bases unmatched. The length of the CDR3 is 15 residues. Germline V gives CDR1 SQVTM, CDR2 ANQGSEA. Here the CDR3 reads CSGLSGRGSYNEQFF. The CDR3 region has the DNA TGCAGCGGACTAAGCGGGAGAGGTTCCTACAATGAGCAGTTCTTC.

CDR3 in amino acids: CATSRGGTRTREAFF. For the CDR3, the DNA is TGTGCCACCAGCAGAGGTGGCACCCGAACAAGAGAAGCTTTCTTT. The chain joins TRBV15 to TRBJ1-1; D uncertain. This CDR3 contains 15 residues. The germline CDR1 and CDR2 sequences are LNHNV and YYDKDF (reference sequence). Trimming cost V 1 base and J 8 bases, with 17 bases left between them.

The CDR3 is CASSHPEGRSNEKLFF. The CDR3 DNA reads TGTGCCAGCAGCCATCCCGAGGGCCGTTCTAATGAAAAACTGTTTTTT. The gene calls are TRBV3-1 (or the pseudogene TRBV3-2) and TRBJ1-4; no definite D call. From germline, CDR1 is LGHDT and CDR2 YNNKEL (reference sequence). CDR3 length: 16 residues. V shed 3 bases and J shed 3 bases, with 14 bases lying between them.

V is TRBV3-1 (or the pseudogene TRBV3-2) and J is TRBJ2-3; weak D call: TRBD1 (5 bases). Germline CDR1 and CDR2: LGHDT and YNNKEL (reference sequence). This CDR3 has 14 residues. V lost 5 bases and J 4 bases, leaving 13 bases between the germline ends. The CDR3 DNA is TGTGCCAGCAGCTTCAGGGTGATGTCAGATACGCAGTATTTT. Its translation is CASSFRVMSDTQYF.

This chain connects TRBV10-3 to TRBJ2-1, with 7 bases fitting TRBD2. Germline CDR1 is ENHRY and CDR2 is SYGVKD. CDR3 size: 16 residues. Trimming removed 4 bases from V and 9 bases from J; junction bases left unmatched: 15. The CDR3 nucleotides are TGTGCCATCAGTGGGTCTAGCGGAACCTTCGGGGGTGAGCAGTTCTTC. Translated, it gives CAISGSSGTFGGEQFF.

CDR3 DNA: TGCAGCGCCGACAGGGTTGGCACTGAAGCTTTCTTT. Encoded protein: CSADRVGTEAFF. The chain couples TRBV29-1 to TRBJ1-1; 7 bases agree with TRBD1. CDR3 size: 12 residues. With V trimmed by 7 bases and J by 4 bases, 6 bases remained unmatched. CDR1 SQVTM and CDR2 ANQGSEA come from the germline V gene.

The chain joins TRBV20-1 to TRBJ1-4; no clear D gene. CDR1 is DFQATT, CDR2 SNEGSKA, per germline (reference sequence). The CDR3 totals 11 residues. V was shortened by 5 bases and J by 5 bases, with 6 bases between the two germline ends. CDR3 in DNA: TGCAGTGCTGACAAGAATGAAAAACTGTTTTTT. Translation gives CSADKNEKLFF.

The J gene is TRBJ2-7, the V gene TRBV5-1; a possible D gene is TRBD2 (5 bases). Germline V lookup: CDR1 SGHRS, CDR2 YFSETQ. Trimming took off 5 bases at V and 6 bases at J, with 21 bases between the two ends. The CDR3 runs to 15 residues. Here the CDR3 DNA reads TGCGCCAGCAGTCTCTCGGCGACGGGATTGAGCGAGCAGTACTTC. Amino acids: CASSLSATGLSEQYF.

This chain uses TRBV27 with TRBJ2-3; possible D gene TRBD2, 5 bases. Germline CDR1 is MNHEY and CDR2 is SMNVEV (reference sequence). V lost 2 bases to trimming and J lost 4 bases, with 16 bases between them. CDR3 size: 16 residues. The CDR3 spells CASSLPRVGSPDTQYF. In DNA, the CDR3 is TGTGCCAGCAGTTTACCGAGGGTAGGAAGTCCAGATACGCAGTATTTT.

This clone showed up just once. The rearrangement links TRBV23-1 to TRBJ2-7; D may be TRBD2 (6 bases). TRBV23-1 qualifies as an ORF whose function is uncertain. V was pared by 3 bases and J by 0 bases, with 15 bases between. The CDR3 extends over 16 amino acids. The CDR3 DNA sequence: TGCGCCAGCAGTCACCCCCGGTCCGGGAGCTCCTACGAGCAGTACGTC. Its protein product is CASSHPRSGSSYEQYV.

The chain is built from TRBV5-1 and TRBJ2-7; TRBD1 is a possible D gene (7 bases). CDR1 and CDR2 (germline): SGHRS, YFSETQ. V lost 0 bases to trimming and J lost 6 bases, with 10 bases between them. This CDR3 has 13 amino acids. The DNA of the CDR3 is TGCGCCAGCAGCTTGGGGCAGGGGGGCGAGCAGTACGTC. This gives the protein CASSLGQGGEQYV.

V and J are TRBV28 and TRBJ1-3; weak D call: TRBD1 (5 bases). The CDR3 sequence is 16 residues long. The V and J ends lost 1 base and 2 bases respectively, with 12 bases between them. Germline V gene data show CDR1 as MDHEN and CDR2 as SYDVKM. In DNA, the CDR3 is TGTGCCAGCAGTTTATTCCCCAGGGTGACTGGAAACACCATATATTTT. Its protein is CASSLFPRVTGNTIYF.

CDR3 residues: CASSMQGAGNQPQHF. As DNA, the CDR3 is TGTGCCAGTAGTATGCAGGGGGCTGGCAATCAGCCCCAGCATTTT. The chain uses TRBV19 and TRBJ1-5; 8 bases map to TRBD1. The V segment lost 3 bases and the J segment 2 bases; nucleotides outside the gene matches: 3. The V gene's germline CDR1 is LNHDA and CDR2 SQIVND (reference sequence). The CDR3 covers 15 residues. The full variable domain, its missing parts supplied by reference TRBV19 and TRBJ1-5, is DGGITQSPKYLFRKEGQNVTLSCEQNLNHDAMYWYRQDPGQGLRLIYYSQIVNDFQKGDIAEGYSVSREKKESFPLTVTSAQKNPTAFYLCASSMQGAGNQPQHFGDGTRLSIL.